This T cell receptor (beta chain) was documented in a study of T cell repertoires in cytomegalovirus infection. Trimming took 1 base from V and 6 from J; bases not matched to a gene: 4. The CDR3 is 14 amino acids. A single record per CDR3 protein comes from TCRdb applying MiXCR to the reads. In the table there are about 190,000 distinct CDR3 sequences, roughly 30% of which are singletons. The material sequenced was PBMCs. The V and J genes are TRBV12-3 or TRBV12-4 and TRBJ1-2; 8 bases are a match to TRBD1. This TCR was sampled from a human donor in good health (CMV status not recorded). Some clones in this sample may be carry-over from other donors' samples. In DNA, the CDR3 is TGTGCCAGCAGTTTAGGGACAGGGAGCAATGGCTACACCTTC. Protein sequence: CASSLGTGSNGYTF.